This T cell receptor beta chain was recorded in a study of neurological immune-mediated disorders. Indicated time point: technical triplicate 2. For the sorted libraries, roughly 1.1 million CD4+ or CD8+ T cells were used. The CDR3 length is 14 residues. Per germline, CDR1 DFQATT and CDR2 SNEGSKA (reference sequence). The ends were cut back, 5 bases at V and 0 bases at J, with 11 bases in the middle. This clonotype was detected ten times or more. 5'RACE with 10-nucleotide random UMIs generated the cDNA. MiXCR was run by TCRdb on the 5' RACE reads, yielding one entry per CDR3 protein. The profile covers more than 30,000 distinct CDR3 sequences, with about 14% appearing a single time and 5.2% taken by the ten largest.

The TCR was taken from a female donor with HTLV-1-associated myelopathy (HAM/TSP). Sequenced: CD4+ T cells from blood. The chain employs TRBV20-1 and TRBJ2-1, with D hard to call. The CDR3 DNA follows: TGCAGTGCTCACTACTTGAGCTCCTACAATGAGCAGTTCTTC. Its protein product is CSAHYLSSYNEQFF.